This T cell receptor (beta chain) was recorded in a study of spatial heterogeneity in lung cancer. Study findings and constraints: Ubiquitous expanded tumor TCRs were observed in blood more at resection than follow-up.

The time point is: sample taken at primary tumor resection. TCRdb recomputed calls from the 5' RACE reads with MiXCR, one row per CDR3 protein. The sample carries under 80,000 distinct CDR3 sequences, under 7.5% recorded once. A remark on this clonotype: The antigen is not known.

With V trimmed by 4 bases and J by 4 bases, 9 bases remained unmatched. The CDR3 is 17 residues long. CDR1 is SGHRS and CDR2 is YFSETQ in the germline V gene. Source: PBMCs, taken at surgery. The sequence derives from a female donor with early-stage non-small cell lung cancer. The rearrangement joins TRBV5-1 to TRBJ2-3, with 13 positions matching TRBD2. The CDR3 loop reads CASSPRQLAGGSDTQYF. Here the CDR3 DNA reads TGCGCCAGCAGCCCGAGACAACTAGCGGGGGGGTCAGATACGCAGTATTTT. The whole variable domain, filled in from reference TRBV5-1 and TRBJ2-3, reads KAGVTQTPRYLIKTRGQQVTLSCSPISGHRSVSWYQQTPGQGLQFLFEYFSETQRNKGNFPGRFSGRQFSNSRSEMNVSTLELGDSALYLCASSPRQLAGGSDTQYFGPGTRLTVL.